A single sample is the source of the 14 T cell receptor beta chains below, sequenced in a study of blood T cell repertoires in COVID-19. TCRdb's table, derived via immunoSEQ multiplex PCR, lists solely in-frame clones and lacks some. This table has some 220,000 clones, about 90% appearing once. Sequencing used peripheral blood. The receptor set was obtained from a woman in her late teens or twenties who had recovered from COVID-19.

The chain combines TRBV7-3 with TRBJ2-1, with 9 positions matching TRBD2. The CDR3 length is 15 residues. Germline loops: CDR1 SGHTA, CDR2 FQGTGA. V gave up 5 bases and J gave up 9 bases; unmatched junction bases: 11. The CDR3 nucleotides are TGTGCCAGCAGCGTGGGACTAGCATTCCAGGGTGAGCAGTTCTTC. Translation: CASSVGLAFQGEQFF.

This clone was seen a single time. The chain combines TRBV6-2 or TRBV6-3 with TRBJ1-1; 7 nucleotides align to TRBD1. V lost 4 bases and J lost 0; bases outside the gene matches: 5. Germline V gene sequence: CDR1 MNHEY, CDR2 SVGEGT. The CDR3 is 15 amino acids. Here the CDR3 reads CASSSDRRLNTEAFF. The CDR3 region has the DNA TGTGCCAGCAGTTCGGACAGGCGTTTGAACACTGAAGCTTTCTTT.

The rearrangement joins TRBV19 to TRBJ2-7; TRBD2 might be the D (6 bases). The V gene lost 0 bases and the J gene lost 4 bases, with 13 bases spanning the gap. The CDR3 length is 15 residues. Germline V gene lookup returns CDR1 LNHDA and CDR2 SQIVND (reference sequence). The CDR3 DNA follows: TGTGCCAGTAGTATAGATCTATACGGGGGATACGAGCAGTACTTC. Translation gives CASSIDLYGGYEQYF.

This clone was observed a single time. This sequence joins TRBV7-8 and TRBJ2-7; 11 nucleotides agree with TRBD2. V lost 3 bases and J lost 1; bases outside the gene matches: 2. Per germline, CDR1 SGHVS and CDR2 FQNEAQ. This CDR3 has 15 residues. For the CDR3, the DNA is TGTGCCAGCAGCTTGGGGACTAGCGGATCCTACGAGCAGTACTTC. It encodes CASSLGTSGSYEQYF.

The V call is TRBV5-4, the J call TRBJ1-1, with 7 bases fitting TRBD1. The germline V gene encodes CDR1 SGHNT and CDR2 YYREEE (reference sequence). With 1 base clipped from V and 5 bases from J, the junction kept 5 bases outside the gene matches. There are 14 residues in the CDR3. The CDR3 region has the DNA TGTGCCAGCAGCTTGCCGGGACAGCTAACTGAAGCTTTCTTT. As protein: CASSLPGQLTEAFF.

J is TRBJ1-3 and V is TRBV9; no clear D gene. CDR1 is SGDLS, CDR2 YYNGEE, per germline. Trimming pared 0 bases from V and 1 base from J, leaving 8 bases between. The CDR3 runs 15 residues. As DNA, the CDR3 is TGTGCCAGCAGCGTAGATACAGTTTCTGGAAACACCATATATTTT. Translation: CASSVDTVSGNTIYF. The whole variable domain, filled in from reference TRBV9 and TRBJ1-3, reads DSGVTQTPKHLITATGQRVTLRCSPRSGDLSVYWYQQSLDQGLQFLIQYYNGEERAKGNILERFSAQQFPDLHSELNLSSLELGDSALYFCASSVDTVSGNTIYFGEGSWLTVV.

A single count supports this clone. The CDR3 region has the DNA TGTGCCAGCAGGACCGACGGGGAGACCCAGTACTTC. Its protein product is CASRTDGETQYF. V is TRBV12-3 or TRBV12-4 and J is TRBJ2-5; no clear D gene. The CDR3 consists of 12 residues. Trimming removed 6 bases at V and 5 bases at J, with 10 bases between.

The CDR3 bases are TGTGCCAGCAGCTCAGAAGCGGGAGCGGGATTCTACAATGAGCAGTTCTTC. This translates into CASSSEAGAGFYNEQFF. V and J are TRBV7-3 and TRBJ2-1; 8 bases map to TRBD2. The CDR3 runs to 17 residues. J gave up 3 bases and V 4 bases, and 11 bases lay outside the gene matches. Per germline, CDR1 SGHTA and CDR2 FQGTGA.

Of note for this clone: Other DNA sequences from this sample encode an identical CDR3 as well. This chain joins TRBV5-6 and TRBJ2-7; TRBD2 aligns across 10 bases. This CDR3 is 14 amino acids long. Per the germline V gene, CDR1 is SGHDT and CDR2 is YYEEEE. The V segment lost 2 bases and the J segment 2 bases; nucleotides outside the gene matches: 1. CDR3: CASSFGLAAYEQYF. The CDR3 DNA reads as TGTGCCAGCAGCTTCGGACTAGCGGCCTACGAGCAGTACTTC.

The chain has TRBV4-1 and TRBJ2-7; TRBD1 aligns across 7 bases. This CDR3 has 14 amino acids. CDR1 is MGHRA and CDR2 is YSYEKL in the germline V gene. V was clipped by 5 bases and J by 3 bases; unmatched bases: 7. CDR3 nucleotide sequence: TGCGCCAGCAGCTGGAGACAGGGCGGCTACGAGCAGTACTTC. Translating gives CASSWRQGGYEQYF.

The chain links TRBV4-2 to TRBJ2-1; D possibly corresponds to TRBD2 (5 bases). Trimming took 1 base from V and 4 from J, leaving 11 bases between them. Germline V gene data show CDR1 as LGHNA and CDR2 as YNFKEQ. This CDR3 is 15 amino acids long. This CDR3 is CASSQVWESYNEQFF. The CDR3 DNA is TGTGCCAGCAGCCAAGTGTGGGAGTCTTACAATGAGCAGTTCTTC.

This clone was recorded once. V is TRBV5-1 and J is TRBJ1-1; 7 bases are a match to TRBD1. The CDR3 spans 13 residues. The trim removed 4 bases at V and 8 bases at J, leaving 8 bases unmatched. Germline V gene data show CDR1 as SGHRS and CDR2 as YFSETQ. CDR3 sequence: CASSPDTGVEAFF. CDR3 DNA sequence: TGCGCCAGCAGCCCGGACACAGGGGTCGAAGCTTTCTTT.

The V gene is TRBV19, the J gene TRBJ1-4; 8 nucleotides agree with TRBD1. The ends lost 7 bases at V and 3 bases at J; junction bases unmatched: 7. CDR3 size: 15 residues. CDR1 is LNHDA, CDR2 SQIVND, per germline (reference sequence). In nucleotides, the CDR3 is TGTGCCAGTACCCCAAGGACAGGGCCTAATGAAAAACTGTTTTTT. It yields the protein CASTPRTGPNEKLFF.

The V gene is TRBV27, the J gene TRBJ2-5; TRBD1 matches at 9 bases. Germline trimming cut 2 bases from V and 0 bases from J; bases unmatched to any gene: 1. From germline, CDR1 is MNHEY and CDR2 SMNVEV (reference sequence). There are 15 residues in the CDR3. The CDR3 here is CASSLGQGYQETQYF. For the CDR3, the DNA is TGTGCCAGCAGTTTAGGACAGGGGTACCAAGAGACCCAGTACTTC.